This is a list of T cell receptor beta chains from one sample in a study of human T cells and chemical hapten exposure. Each CDR3 protein gets one entry after TCRdb re-called the RACE reads with MiXCR. The repertoire consists of about 190,000 distinct CDR3 sequences, with around 25% occurring once and the leading ten covering approximately 2.5%. This specimen consisted of whole blood, obtained in connection with sensitization to the hapten diphenylcyclopropenone (DPC). These receptors originate from a woman between 40 and 50 years old with alopecia areata. Some clones in this sample may be carry-over from other donors' samples. Both conserved end residues are part of each CDR3. Clone sizes are given selectively: once, few, many, or a class where the clone is expanded.

v_gene	abundance	j_gene	CDR3aa
TRBV7-2	-	TRBJ1-1	CASSLDGLGRAFF
TRBV29-1	-	TRBJ2-3	CSVGGRLSTDTQYF
TRBV28	-	TRBJ2-7	CASSLAGGEQYF
TRBV6-5	many	TRBJ2-1	CASISTGGLNEQFF
TRBV5-8	few	TRBJ1-2	CASRLGSNYGYTF
TRBV7-9	-	TRBJ2-3	CASSPTGGHTDTQYF
TRBV21-1	-	TRBJ2-7	CASSTSWWVGPEQYF
TRBV12-3/TRBV12-4	-	TRBJ2-5	CASSYVIETQYF
TRBV20-1	-	TRBJ1-5	CSARDGAGRWQPQHF
TRBV4-1	-	TRBJ2-7	CASSRGGGHEQYF
TRBV6-6	-	TRBJ2-4	CATRTQEAKNIQYF
TRBV20-1	few	TRBJ1-5	CSARAGNQPQHF
TRBV29-1	many	TRBJ1-5	CSVSWEVNQPQHF
TRBV4-1	-	TRBJ2-1	CASSLQTSAWYNEQFF
TRBV6-4	few	TRBJ2-3	CASSDSPRSSGGSTDTQYF
TRBV7-8	-	TRBJ2-5	CASSLNQAETQYF
TRBV24-1	-	TRBJ2-1	CATSDLRRTGDGSSEQFF
TRBV2	-	TRBJ1-2	CASTEARRGYTF
TRBV4-2	few	TRBJ1-2	CASSQENNYGYTF
TRBV25-1	-	TRBJ1-1	CASSDPLGVNTEAFF
TRBV5-1	-	TRBJ2-7	CASSSSGTGAYEQYF
TRBV29-1	few	TRBJ2-5	CSVHGTGNQETQYF
TRBV28	many	TRBJ2-7	CASSLYEQYF
TRBV7-2	-	TRBJ2-1	CASSLVRYNEQFF
TRBV24-1	-	TRBJ2-3	CATSDSRDTQYF
TRBV20-1	-	TRBJ2-5	CSAMAGGETQYF
TRBV7-2	few	TRBJ2-3	CASSLVVQADTQYF
TRBV28	-	TRBJ2-1	CASSTTGRGVPSQQFF
TRBV9	-	TRBJ2-1	CASSVGGTYNEQFF
TRBV7-9	-	TRBJ2-7	CASSHRTSGPYEQYF
TRBV12-3/TRBV12-4	few	TRBJ2-7	CASSRLAGGWLDEQYF
TRBV9	-	TRBJ2-7	CASSPRGAGYEQYF
TRBV2	-	TRBJ1-2	CASSEAGVKQGYTF
TRBV7-2	few	TRBJ2-7	CASSLPGTSGRAREQYF
TRBV15	-	TRBJ1-5	CATSVGVDSNQPQHF